These 22 T cell receptor beta chains share one sample of origin, sequenced in a study of T-cell memory formation after mild COVID-19. TCRdb fed the 5' RACE reads into MiXCR, producing one record per CDR3 protein. The top ten hold approximately 12% of the sample, which has over 450,000 distinct CDR3 sequences, roughly 22% seen once. Sequenced sample: PBMCs or a T cell subset sorted from them (not recorded which). Every receptor here comes from an adult woman who had mild COVID-19 (a few samples of this study predate the infection). Cell type and time point are not known.

This chain connects TRBV2 to TRBJ2-3, with TRBD1 identical over 7 bases. Losses at the gene ends were 10 bases for V and 1 base for J; bases not matched to a gene: 2. The CDR3 totals 12 residues. The germline V gene has CDR1 SNHLY and CDR2 FYNNEI. The CDR3 coding sequence is TGTGCCACTGGACAGGGCACAGATACGCAGTATTTT. This codes for CATGQGTDTQYF.

The chain couples TRBV27 to TRBJ2-1; 9 bases match TRBD2. Per germline, CDR1 MNHEY and CDR2 SMNVEV (reference sequence). The CDR3 sequence is 16 residues long. V lost 2 bases to trimming and J lost 6 bases; unmatched junction nucleotides: 8. CDR3 DNA: TGTGCCAGCAGTTTAGGGATGGGACTAGCCGGCAATGAGCAGTTCTTC. Its translation is CASSLGMGLAGNEQFF.

This clonotype was seen many times. The V call is TRBV4-1, the J call TRBJ2-3; a weak D match, TRBD2 (7 bases). Trimming removed 4 bases at V and 3 bases at J, with 20 bases between. This CDR3 has 17 residues. Germline CDR1 MGHRA, CDR2 YSYEKL. The CDR3 protein is CASSPYALARGTDTQYF. The CDR3 nucleotides are TGCGCCAGCAGCCCCTATGCACTAGCGAGGGGGACAGATACGCAGTATTTT.

This chain uses TRBV7-6 with TRBJ2-1; 7 bases align to TRBD2. Losses at the gene ends were 1 base for V and 8 bases for J; bases not matched to a gene: 5. This CDR3 has 14 amino acids. Germline assignment: CDR1 SGHVS and CDR2 FNYEAQ. In DNA form, the CDR3 reads TGTGCCAGCAGCTTAGGGCTAGCGGCGGATGAGCAGTTCTTC. Protein sequence: CASSLGLAADEQFF.

This clonotype occurred a few times. This chain links TRBV3-1 with TRBJ2-6; D unclear. The CDR3 totals 14 residues. Trimming shortened V by 9 bases and J by 1 base, and 10 bases separated the two germline ends. CDR1 and CDR2 from the germline V gene are LGHDT and YNNKEL (reference sequence). The CDR3 nucleotides are TGTGCCAGTCGGCCTAATTCTGGGGCCAACGTCCTGACTTTC. Translation: CASRPNSGANVLTF.

The V call is TRBV20-1, the J call TRBJ2-3; either TRBD1 or TRBD2 may fit D (6 bases each). Trimming left V 4 bases short and J 0 bases short, with 23 bases between. The CDR3 contains 18 residues. CDR1 DFQATT and CDR2 SNEGSKA come from the germline V gene (reference sequence). CDR3: CSATGGTGSETSTDTQYF. In DNA, the CDR3 is TGCAGTGCTACCGGGGGTACAGGGTCGGAGACTAGCACAGATACGCAGTATTTT.

The chain joins TRBV3-1 to TRBJ1-6; the D is unclear. Germline V gene lookup returns CDR1 LGHDT and CDR2 YNNKEL (reference sequence). The CDR3 sequence is 16 residues long. V shed 4 bases and J shed 7 bases, with 17 bases lying between them. The CDR3 is CASSPYSDAWNSPLHF. CDR3 sequence (DNA): TGTGCCAGCAGCCCCTATTCCGACGCCTGGAATTCACCCCTCCACTTT.

The chain recombines TRBV7-9 with TRBJ1-1, with 7 bases matching TRBD1. V shed 0 bases, J shed 6 bases, and the junction held 13 bases outside the gene matches. CDR3 size: 17 residues. In germline, CDR1 is SEHNR, CDR2 FQNEAQ (reference sequence). CDR3 protein: CASSLAPSRDRTAEAFF. CDR3 nucleotide sequence: TGTGCCAGCAGCTTAGCTCCCTCCCGGGACAGAACAGCTGAAGCTTTCTTT.

The J gene is TRBJ2-7, the V gene TRBV6-6; 14 bases are a match to TRBD2. The CDR3 runs 16 residues. CDR1 and CDR2 from the germline V gene are MNHNY and SVGAGI (reference sequence). Germline trimming cut 2 bases from V and 7 bases from J; bases unmatched to any gene: 7. The CDR3 protein is CASSYGTSGRRGEQYF. CDR3 nucleotides: TGTGCCAGCAGTTACGGGACTAGCGGGAGACGAGGGGAGCAGTACTTC.

The table lists this clonotype with a few counts. This chain links TRBV5-6 with TRBJ1-1; D might be TRBD1 (6 bases). V lost 0 bases to trimming and J lost 7 bases, with 13 bases between them. CDR1 is SGHDT and CDR2 is YYEEEE in the germline V gene. CDR3 length: 14 amino acids. The CDR3 sequence: CASSLVTGNREAFF. The CDR3 DNA sequence: TGTGCCAGCAGCTTGGTTACAGGGAACCGTGAAGCTTTCTTT.

The chain is built from TRBV6-5 and TRBJ1-2, with 11 bases identical to TRBD1. Germline values: CDR1 MNHEY, CDR2 SVGAGI. V shed 3 bases, J shed 8 bases, and the junction held 8 bases outside the gene matches. The CDR3 is made up of 15 amino acids. The CDR3 bases are TGTGCCAGCAGTTATTCTTGGACAGGGGGCACGGGCTACACCTTC. Its translation is CASSYSWTGGTGYTF.

In nucleotides, the CDR3 is TGTGCCAGCTCGGGTAGACAGATTCAAGAGACCCAGTACTTC. It translates to CASSGRQIQETQYF. The genes are TRBV18 and TRBJ2-5; possible D gene TRBD1, 5 bases. There are 14 residues in the CDR3. From germline, CDR1 is KGHSH and CDR2 LQKENI. The ends were cut back, 6 bases at V and 2 bases at J, with 13 bases in the middle.

The chain recombines TRBV15 with TRBJ2-2, with 9 bases aligning to TRBD2. Germline V gives CDR1 LNHNV, CDR2 YYDKDF (reference sequence). V was pared by 0 bases and J by 6 bases, with 8 bases of the junction left unmatched. The CDR3 has 17 residues. CDR3 region: CATSRDGLAGKAGELFF. The DNA for the CDR3 is TGTGCCACCAGCAGAGATGGGCTAGCGGGGAAGGCCGGGGAGCTGTTTTTT.

This clonotype was detected only a few times. The J gene is TRBJ1-2, the V gene TRBV12-3 or TRBV12-4; the match to TRBD1 covers 11 bases. V dropped 7 bases and J dropped 8; count of bases not matched to a gene: 9. The length of the CDR3 is 14 residues. CDR3 region: CASNPGQGARGYTF. CDR3 DNA: TGTGCCAGCAACCCAGGACAGGGGGCTCGGGGCTACACCTTC.

This clonotype was detected only a few times. This sequence joins TRBV6-5 and TRBJ2-4; 14 bases match TRBD2. V trimming: 2 bases; J trimming: 9 bases; junction bases outside the gene matches: 3. The germline V gene encodes CDR1 MNHEY and CDR2 SVGAGI. The CDR3 spans 15 residues. In DNA form, the CDR3 reads TGTGCCAGCAGTTACGGAGGGACTAGCGGGAGCATTCAGTACTTC. It specifies CASSYGGTSGSIQYF.

V is TRBV5-1 and J is TRBJ2-7; D possibly corresponds to TRBD1 (6 bases). The CDR3 is made up of 16 amino acids. V lost 0 bases to trimming and J lost 5 bases, with 18 bases between them. CDR1 and CDR2 (germline): SGHRS, YFSETQ. CDR3 region: CASSLGAGGRMDEQYF. The CDR3 region has the DNA TGCGCCAGCAGCTTGGGAGCTGGGGGCCGAATGGACGAGCAGTACTTC.

This clonotype has more than one count but fewer than ten. This sequence joins TRBV6-5 and TRBJ2-7, with TRBD2 matching over 8 bases. The V gene's germline CDR1 is MNHEY and CDR2 SVGAGI. The CDR3 contains 15 residues. Unmatched junction bases numbered 10, after V lost 8 bases and J lost 1 base. CDR3 region: CASGEIAGSSYEQYF. CDR3 sequence (DNA): TGTGCCAGCGGGGAAATAGCGGGGTCGTCCTACGAGCAGTACTTC.

This clonotype was counted ten times or more. This chain links TRBV6-1 with TRBJ2-7, with 12 bases lining up with TRBD2. Germline lookup yields CDR1 MNHNS and CDR2 SASEGT. The CDR3 has 15 amino acids. After removal of 6 bases from V and 4 bases from J, the junction contained 7 bases not matched to a gene. The CDR3 is CASRDRTSGAYEQYF. CDR3 DNA sequence: TGTGCCAGCAGAGACCGGACTAGCGGGGCTTACGAGCAGTACTTC.

This rearrangement joins TRBV5-1 to TRBJ2-3; D call uncertain. Trimming cost V 5 bases and J 2 bases, with 15 bases left between them. The CDR3 covers 15 residues. Looked up from germline, CDR1 is SGHRS and CDR2 is YFSETQ. CDR3 loop: CASSWALGDTDTQYF. CDR3 DNA: TGCGCCAGCAGTTGGGCGTTGGGTGACACAGATACGCAGTATTTT.

This clonotype was observed a handful of times. The rearrangement joins TRBV7-2 to TRBJ2-7; the match to TRBD2 covers 9 bases. Germline lookup yields CDR1 SGHTA and CDR2 FQGNSA. The CDR3 runs to 15 residues. The junction had 8 bases not matched to a gene; V was cut back by 5 bases and J by 3 bases. CDR3 nucleotide sequence: TGTGCCAGCAGCCTTTTTAGCGGGAGCATCTACGAGCAGTACTTC. Protein sequence: CASSLFSGSIYEQYF.

In this sample, this clonotype turned up once. CDR3 amino acids: CASSENPGTGKGYGYTF. For the CDR3, the DNA is TGTGCCAGCAGTGAAAATCCCGGGACAGGGAAGGGCTATGGCTACACCTTC. V usage is TRBV2 and J usage is TRBJ1-2; TRBD1 matches 9 bases. V shed 2 bases and J 4 bases; nucleotides not matched to a gene: 11. CDR1 is SNHLY and CDR2 is FYNNEI in the germline V gene. This CDR3 comprises 17 residues.

The chain recombines TRBV2 with TRBJ2-7, with 8 bases matching TRBD1. The CDR3 covers 14 residues. The junction had 1 base not matched to a gene; V was cut back by 0 bases and J by 3 bases. Germline V gene lookup returns CDR1 SNHLY and CDR2 FYNNEI. The CDR3 protein is CASSEARGLYEQYF. CDR3 coding DNA: TGTGCCAGCAGTGAAGCCAGGGGGCTCTACGAGCAGTACTTC.